The 3 T cell receptor beta chains in this list originate from one sample, sequenced in a study of cytomegalovirus exposure and HLA in healthy donors. The study ran its PCR with 60 Vbeta and 13 Jbeta primers. Generated by immunoSEQ multiplex PCR, the TCRdb table keeps only in-frame clones and is missing some. Of about 120,000 clones in the sample, 81% are singletons; the top ten hold around 4%. The sample consisted of PBMCs. These receptors came from a woman aged 30 to 39 in good health and CMV-seronegative.

This chain links TRBV11-3 with TRBJ2-1; 9 bases map to TRBD2. Germline CDR1 reads SGHNT; CDR2 reads YENEEA. This CDR3 is 14 amino acids long. The junction had 0 bases not matched to a gene; V was cut back by 2 bases and J by 4 bases. The CDR3 sequence is CASSLTSGYNEQFF. In nucleotides, the CDR3 is TGTGCCAGCAGCTTAACTAGCGGGTACAATGAGCAGTTCTTC.

This chain uses TRBV5-1 with TRBJ1-4, with 9 bases that match TRBD1. Germline V CDR1 and CDR2: SGHRS, YFSETQ. The CDR3 length is 14 residues. V lost 4 bases and J lost 7; bases outside the gene matches: 5. The CDR3 sequence: CASSLGTGREKLFF. The CDR3 region has the DNA TGCGCCAGCAGCCTCGGGACAGGGCGTGAAAAACTGTTTTTT.

This clone occurred once. The CDR3 bases are TGTGCCACCACGGGGGGCAATCAGCCCCAGCATTTT. It yields the protein CATTGGNQPQHF. This chain connects TRBV28 to TRBJ1-5, with D tentatively TRBD1 (5 bases). The germline V gene has CDR1 MDHEN and CDR2 SYDVKM. The CDR3 loop spans 12 amino acids. Trimming left V 10 bases short and J 2 bases short, with 9 bases between.